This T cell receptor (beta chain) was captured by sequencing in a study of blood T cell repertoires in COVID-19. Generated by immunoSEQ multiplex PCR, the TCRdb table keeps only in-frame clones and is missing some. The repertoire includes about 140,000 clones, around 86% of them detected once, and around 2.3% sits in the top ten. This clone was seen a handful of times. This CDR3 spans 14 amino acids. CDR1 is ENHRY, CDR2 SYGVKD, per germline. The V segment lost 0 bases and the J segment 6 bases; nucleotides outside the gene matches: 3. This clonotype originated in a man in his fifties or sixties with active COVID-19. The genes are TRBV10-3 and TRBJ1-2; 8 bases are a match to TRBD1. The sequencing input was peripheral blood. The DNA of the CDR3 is TGTGCCATCAGTGAGTCGGGACAGGTGAATGGCTACACCTTC. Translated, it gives CAISESGQVNGYTF.